These T cell receptor beta chains were read from a single sample in a study of shared clonotypes between healthy human individuals. Sequencing used immunoSEQ multiplex PCR; TCRdb keeps in-frame clones, though not all of them. The repertoire holds some 2 million clones, 90% to 95% seen once, with 0.13% in the top ten. The specimen was naive CD4+ T cells sorted from blood. The origin of the receptors is a man in his late teens or twenties in good health. Each CDR3 is given with its conserved first and last residue. The D gene is left open where the match is weak.

V gene,D gene,J gene,CDR3 protein,CDR3 DNA
TRBV10-1,-,TRBJ2-3,CASSRRDTTDTQYF,TGCGCCAGCAGCCGCCGGGACACCACAGATACGCAGTATTTT
TRBV7-8,-,TRBJ2-7,CASSLTTAYEQYF,TGTGCCAGCAGCTTAACGACAGCCTACGAGCAGTACTTC
TRBV2,-,TRBJ2-5,CASSELRGMGQETQYF,TGTGCCAGCAGTGAACTGAGGGGGATGGGGCAAGAGACCCAGTACTTC
TRBV6-1,TRBD2,TRBJ2-1,CASSVGLAGGRDEQFF,TGTGCCAGCAGTGTGGGACTAGCGGGAGGTCGGGATGAGCAGTTCTTC
TRBV19,-,TRBJ2-7,CASSEVGASGYEQYF,TGTGCCAGTAGCGAGGTGGGGGCGTCTGGCTACGAGCAGTACTTC
TRBV11-2,-,TRBJ2-7,CASSLDSRGRYEQYF,TGTGCCAGCAGCTTAGATTCCAGGGGACGTTACGAGCAGTACTTC
TRBV30,-,TRBJ2-2,CAWSIGPPTGELFF,TGTGCCTGGAGTATTGGTCCCCCCACCGGGGAGCTGTTTTTT
TRBV10-1,-,TRBJ2-3,CASSDGAGADTQYF,TGCGCCAGCAGTGACGGGGCCGGGGCAGATACGCAGTATTTT
TRBV19,TRBD1,TRBJ1-2,CASSTGQGENYGYTF,TGTGCCAGTAGTACGGGACAGGGGGAGAACTATGGCTACACCTTC
TRBV6-5,-,TRBJ1-2,CASSYSRHGYGYTF,TGTGCCAGCAGTTACTCGAGACACGGCTATGGCTACACCTTC
TRBV13,TRBD2,TRBJ2-7,CASSSTPSGSSYEQYF,TGTGCCAGCAGCTCAACCCCTAGCGGTAGCTCCTACGAGCAGTACTTC
TRBV5-8,-,TRBJ2-7,CASSLLGDGAYEQYF,TGTGCCAGCAGCTTGCTCGGAGACGGGGCCTACGAGCAGTACTTC
TRBV6-1,-,TRBJ1-1,CASSGTEAFF,TGTGCCAGCTCGGGCACTGAAGCTTTCTTT
TRBV27,TRBD1,TRBJ2-7,CASRWGTGDYEQYF,TGTGCCAGCAGGTGGGGGACAGGGGACTACGAGCAGTACTTC
TRBV2,TRBD1,TRBJ1-6,CASSTTGARSPLHF,TGTGCCAGCAGTACCACAGGGGCTCGCTCACCCCTCCACTTT
TRBV7-2,TRBD2,TRBJ2-7,CASTGLANHEQYF,TGTGCCAGCACGGGACTAGCGAATCACGAGCAGTACTTC
TRBV28,TRBD2,TRBJ2-5,CASSHGTSGLYQETQYF,TGTGCCAGCAGCCACGGGACTAGCGGGCTATACCAAGAGACCCAGTACTTC
TRBV28,-,TRBJ2-6,CASSFLSSGANVLTF,TGTGCCAGCAGTTTCCTTAGCTCTGGGGCCAACGTCCTGACTTTC
TRBV5-1,TRBD1,TRBJ1-2,CASSLDPGTGGKRGYTF,TGCGCCAGCAGCTTAGACCCCGGGACAGGGGGTAAACGGGGCTACACCTTC
TRBV15,-,TRBJ2-2,CATSRELGKSGELFF,TGTGCCACCAGCAGAGAACTAGGGAAGAGCGGGGAGCTGTTTTTT
TRBV6-1,-,TRBJ1-3,CASSAIQGTGNTIYF,TGTGCCAGCAGCGCCATTCAGGGGACTGGAAACACCATATATTTT
TRBV19,-,TRBJ1-5,CASSGGSGSNQPQHF,TGTGCCAGTAGCGGGGGTTCTGGTAGCAATCAGCCCCAGCATTTT
TRBV19,TRBD1,TRBJ1-5,CASSTRDRGGGNQPQHF,TGTGCCAGTAGTACCCGGGACAGGGGTGGAGGCAATCAGCCCCAGCATTTT